This TCR beta chain was sequenced for a study of somatic mutations in cytotoxic T cells in rheumatoid arthritis. Whole-study context: T-cell populations stained with V beta antibodies were in some cases flow-sorted at nearly 100% purity, including V beta1+ cells that were sequenced for TCRB.

Clones were sequenced by immunoSEQ multiplex PCR, and TCRdb holds only the in-frame ones, with some missing. The sample comprises some 10,000 clones, 81% of which are singletons, and 15% to 20% rests with the top ten. Study results and limitations: The study found no significant difference in CD8+ T-cell clonality between rheumatoid arthritis patients and age-matched healthy controls. The CD8+ clonality of rheumatoid arthritis patients increased with age, whereas that of healthy controls did not. Nobody had found out which antigens the expanded CD8+ clones targeted.

Concerning this clone: Its antigen is not identified.

V lost 2 bases to trimming and J lost 7 bases, with 17 bases between them. The CDR3 sequence is 15 residues long. Looked up from germline, CDR1 is PRHDT and CDR2 is FYEKMQ (reference sequence). This sequence was found in a woman in her 50s in good health. Sequenced: CD8+ T cells sorted from blood. The chain joins TRBV13 to TRBJ1-1; D is perhaps TRBD1 (6 bases). The CDR3 coding sequence is TGTGCCAGCAGCTTAAGGGGACACACCTTAGGTGAAGCTTTCTTT. As protein: CASSLRGHTLGEAFF.